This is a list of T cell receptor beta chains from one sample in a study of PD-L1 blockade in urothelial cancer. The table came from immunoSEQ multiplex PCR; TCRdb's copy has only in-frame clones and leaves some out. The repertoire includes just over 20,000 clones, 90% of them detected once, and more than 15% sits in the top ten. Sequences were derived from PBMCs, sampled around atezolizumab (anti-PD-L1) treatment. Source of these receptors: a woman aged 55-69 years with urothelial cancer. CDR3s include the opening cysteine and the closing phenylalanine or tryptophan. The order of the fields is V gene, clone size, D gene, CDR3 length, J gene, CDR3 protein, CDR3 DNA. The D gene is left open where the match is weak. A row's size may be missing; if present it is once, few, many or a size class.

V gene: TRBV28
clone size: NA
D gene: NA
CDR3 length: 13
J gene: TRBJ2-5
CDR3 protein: CASTFGGQETQYF
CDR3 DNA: TGTGCCAGCACCTTTGGAGGGCAAGAGACCCAGTACTTC

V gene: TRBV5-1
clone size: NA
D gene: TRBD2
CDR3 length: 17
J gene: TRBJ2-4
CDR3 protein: CASENRNSGKAKNIQYF
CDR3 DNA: TGCGCCAGCGAAAACAGGAATAGCGGGAAGGCCAAAAACATTCAGTACTTC

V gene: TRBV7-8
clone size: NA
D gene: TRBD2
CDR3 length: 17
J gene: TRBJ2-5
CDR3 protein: CASSLFTVGRGPETQYF
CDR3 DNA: TGTGCCAGCAGCTTATTCACTGTCGGGAGGGGACCCGAGACCCAGTACTTC

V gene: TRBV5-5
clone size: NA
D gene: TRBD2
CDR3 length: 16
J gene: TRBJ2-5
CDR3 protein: CASSMGLAGGPETQYF
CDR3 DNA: TGTGCCAGCAGCATGGGACTAGCGGGAGGGCCGGAGACCCAGTACTTC

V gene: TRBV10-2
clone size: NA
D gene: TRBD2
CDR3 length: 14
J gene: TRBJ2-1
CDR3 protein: CASYWDYRRGEQFF
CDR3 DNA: TGCGCCAGCTATTGGGACTATCGGCGGGGTGAGCAGTTCTTC

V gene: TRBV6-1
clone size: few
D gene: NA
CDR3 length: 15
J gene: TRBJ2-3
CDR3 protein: CASSSGGHPTDTQYF
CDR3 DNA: TGTGCCAGCAGTTCGGGGGGACATCCCACAGATACGCAGTATTTT

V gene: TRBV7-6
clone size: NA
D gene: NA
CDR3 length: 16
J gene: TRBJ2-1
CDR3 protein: CASSPPGAPSYNEQFF
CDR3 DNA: TGTGCCAGCAGCCCTCCAGGGGCACCCTCCTACAATGAGCAGTTCTTC

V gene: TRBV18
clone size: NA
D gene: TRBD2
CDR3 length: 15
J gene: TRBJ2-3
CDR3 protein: CASSPVAGHTDTQYF
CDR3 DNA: TGTGCCAGCTCACCAGTAGCGGGTCACACAGATACGCAGTATTTT

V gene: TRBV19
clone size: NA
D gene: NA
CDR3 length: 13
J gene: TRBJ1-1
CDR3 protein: CASLPTGNTEAFF
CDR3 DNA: TGTGCCAGTCTCCCGACAGGGAACACTGAAGCTTTCTTT

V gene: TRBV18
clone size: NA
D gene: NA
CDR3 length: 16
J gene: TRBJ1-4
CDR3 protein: CASSPRSGGTNEKLFF
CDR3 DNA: TGTGCCAGCTCACCACGTTCAGGAGGGACTAATGAAAAACTGTTTTTT

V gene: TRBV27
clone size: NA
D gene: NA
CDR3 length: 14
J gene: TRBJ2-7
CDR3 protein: CASTTWSGAYEQYF
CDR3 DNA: TGTGCCAGCACCACCTGGTCAGGGGCCTACGAGCAGTACTTC

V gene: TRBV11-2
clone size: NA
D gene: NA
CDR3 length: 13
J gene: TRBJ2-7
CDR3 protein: CASSLGTDYEQYF
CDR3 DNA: TGTGCCAGCAGCCTCGGGACTGACTACGAGCAGTACTTC

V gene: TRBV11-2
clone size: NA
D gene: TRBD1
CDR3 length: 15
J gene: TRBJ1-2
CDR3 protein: CASSPDRGWDYGYTF
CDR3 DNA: TGTGCCAGCAGCCCGGACAGGGGATGGGACTATGGCTACACCTTC

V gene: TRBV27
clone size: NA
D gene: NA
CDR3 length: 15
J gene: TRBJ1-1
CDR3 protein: CASRPRGAENTEAFF
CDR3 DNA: TGTGCCAGCAGGCCTCGAGGAGCCGAGAACACTGAAGCTTTCTTT

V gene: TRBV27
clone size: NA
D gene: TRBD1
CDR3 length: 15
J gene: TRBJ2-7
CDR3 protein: CASSLLNYRGGEQYF
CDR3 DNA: TGTGCCAGCAGTTTACTAAACTACAGGGGCGGGGAGCAGTACTTC

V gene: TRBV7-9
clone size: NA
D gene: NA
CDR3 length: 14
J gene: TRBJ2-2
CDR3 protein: CASSFPTAPGELFF
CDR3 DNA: TGTGCCAGCAGCTTCCCGACAGCCCCCGGGGAGCTGTTTTTT

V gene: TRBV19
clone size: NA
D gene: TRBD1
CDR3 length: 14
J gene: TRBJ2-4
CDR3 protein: CASSRDRGKNIQYF
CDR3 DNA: TGTGCCAGTAGTAGGGACAGGGGTAAAAACATTCAGTACTTC

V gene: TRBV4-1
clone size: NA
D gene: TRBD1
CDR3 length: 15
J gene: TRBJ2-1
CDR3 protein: CASSPGQAVLNEQFF
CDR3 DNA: TGCGCCAGCAGCCCGGGACAGGCGGTGCTCAATGAGCAGTTCTTC

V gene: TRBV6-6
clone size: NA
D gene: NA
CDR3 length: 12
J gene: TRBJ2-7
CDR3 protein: CASSYRESEQYF
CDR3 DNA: TGTGCCAGCAGTTATCGCGAGAGTGAGCAGTACTTC

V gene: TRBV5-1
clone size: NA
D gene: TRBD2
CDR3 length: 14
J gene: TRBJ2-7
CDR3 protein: CASSGGGNPYEQYF
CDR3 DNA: TGCGCCAGCAGCGGGGGGGGGAACCCCTACGAGCAGTACTTC

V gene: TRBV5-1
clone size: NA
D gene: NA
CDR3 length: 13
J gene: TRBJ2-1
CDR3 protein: CASSFGRGNEQFF
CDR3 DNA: TGCGCCAGCAGCTTTGGACGGGGGAATGAGCAGTTCTTC

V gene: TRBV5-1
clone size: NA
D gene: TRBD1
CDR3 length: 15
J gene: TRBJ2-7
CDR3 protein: CASSMTGINSYEQYF
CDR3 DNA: TGCGCCAGCAGCATGACAGGGATTAACTCCTACGAGCAGTACTTC

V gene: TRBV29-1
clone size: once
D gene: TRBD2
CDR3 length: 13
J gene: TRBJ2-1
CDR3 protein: CSVDPGRAIEQFF
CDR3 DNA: TGCAGCGTTGATCCCGGGAGGGCCATTGAGCAGTTCTTC

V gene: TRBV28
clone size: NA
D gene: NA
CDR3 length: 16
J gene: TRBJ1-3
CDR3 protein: CASSQLDRSSGNTIYF
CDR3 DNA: TGTGCCAGCTCCCAACTTGACAGGAGCTCTGGAAACACCATATATTTT

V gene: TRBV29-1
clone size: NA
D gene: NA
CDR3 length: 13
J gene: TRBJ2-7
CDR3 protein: CSSSGSSSYEQYF
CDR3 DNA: TGCAGCTCCAGCGGGTCTAGCTCCTACGAGCAGTACTTC

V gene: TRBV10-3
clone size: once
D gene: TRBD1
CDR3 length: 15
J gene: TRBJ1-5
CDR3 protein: CAISTTGGAGQPQHF
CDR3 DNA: TGTGCCATCAGTACGACAGGGGGCGCCGGACAGCCCCAGCATTTT

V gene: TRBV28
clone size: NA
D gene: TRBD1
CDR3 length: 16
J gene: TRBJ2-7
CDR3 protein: CASSSWDRVAGYEQYF
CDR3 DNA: TGTGCCAGCAGTTCTTGGGACAGGGTTGCTGGCTACGAGCAGTACTTC

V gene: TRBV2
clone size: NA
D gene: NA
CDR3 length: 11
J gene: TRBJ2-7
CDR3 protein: CASRETYEQYF
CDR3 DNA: TGTGCCAGCAGGGAGACGTACGAGCAGTACTTC

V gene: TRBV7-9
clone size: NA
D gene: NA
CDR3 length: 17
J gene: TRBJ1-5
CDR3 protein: CASSSGTGKKDDQPQHF
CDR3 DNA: TGTGCCAGCAGCTCAGGAACCGGGAAGAAGGACGATCAGCCCCAGCATTTT

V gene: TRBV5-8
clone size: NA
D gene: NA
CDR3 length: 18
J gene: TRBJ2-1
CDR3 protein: CASSRGTLALATDNEQFF
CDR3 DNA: TGTGCCAGCAGCCGGGGGACCCTGGCGCTAGCCACCGACAATGAGCAGTTCTTC

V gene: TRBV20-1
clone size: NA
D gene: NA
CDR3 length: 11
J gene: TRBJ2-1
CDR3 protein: CSARGGYEQFF
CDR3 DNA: TGCAGTGCTAGGGGCGGGTATGAGCAGTTCTTC

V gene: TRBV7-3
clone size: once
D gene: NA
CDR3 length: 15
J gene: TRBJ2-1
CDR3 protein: CASSLTGENYNEQFF
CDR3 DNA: TGTGCCAGCAGCTTAACGGGAGAGAATTACAATGAGCAGTTCTTC

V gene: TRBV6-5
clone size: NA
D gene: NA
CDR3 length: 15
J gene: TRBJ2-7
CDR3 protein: CASSYSAAVHFEQYF
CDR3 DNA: TGTGCCAGCAGTTACTCCGCAGCGGTCCATTTCGAGCAGTACTTC

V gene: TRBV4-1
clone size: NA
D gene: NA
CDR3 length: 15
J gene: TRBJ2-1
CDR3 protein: CASSQAQSSYNEQFF
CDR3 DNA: TGCGCCAGCAGCCAAGCACAAAGCTCCTACAATGAGCAGTTCTTC

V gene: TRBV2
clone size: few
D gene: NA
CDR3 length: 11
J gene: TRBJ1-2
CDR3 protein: CASSLNYGYTF
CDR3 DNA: TGTGCCAGCAGCCTAAACTATGGCTACACCTTC

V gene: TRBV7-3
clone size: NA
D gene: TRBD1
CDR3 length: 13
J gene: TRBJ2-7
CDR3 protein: CASSQSRGREQYF
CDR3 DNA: TGTGCCAGCAGCCAATCCAGGGGGCGGGAACAGTACTTC

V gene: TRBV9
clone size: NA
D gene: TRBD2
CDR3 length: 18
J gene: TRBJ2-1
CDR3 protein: CASSVVGSGSFWGNEQFF
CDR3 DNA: TGTGCCAGCAGCGTAGTAGGTAGCGGGAGTTTCTGGGGGAATGAGCAGTTCTTC

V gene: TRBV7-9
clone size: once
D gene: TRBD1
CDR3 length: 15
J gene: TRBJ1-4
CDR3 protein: CASRDAGGRGEKLFF
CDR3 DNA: TGTGCCAGCAGAGATGCAGGGGGAAGGGGTGAAAAACTGTTTTTT

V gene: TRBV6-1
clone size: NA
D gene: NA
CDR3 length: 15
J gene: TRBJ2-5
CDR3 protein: CASSEMRTNLGTQYF
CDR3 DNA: TGTGCCAGCAGTGAGATGAGGACTAACCTCGGGACCCAGTACTTC